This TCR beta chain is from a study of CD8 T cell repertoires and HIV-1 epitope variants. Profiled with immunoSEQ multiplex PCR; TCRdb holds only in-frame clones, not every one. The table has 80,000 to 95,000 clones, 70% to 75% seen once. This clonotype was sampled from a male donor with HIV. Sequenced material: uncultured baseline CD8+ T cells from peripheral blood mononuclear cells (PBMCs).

The CDR3 is CASSLVTGMNTEAFF. In DNA, the CDR3 is TGTGCCAGCAGCTTGGTGACAGGGATGAACACTGAAGCTTTCTTT. V gene TRBV5-6 combines with J gene TRBJ1-1; 7 nucleotides line up with TRBD1. The germline CDR1 and CDR2 sequences are SGHDT and YYEEEE. The CDR3 loop spans 15 amino acids. After removal of 0 bases from V and 0 bases from J, the junction contained 2 bases not matched to a gene.